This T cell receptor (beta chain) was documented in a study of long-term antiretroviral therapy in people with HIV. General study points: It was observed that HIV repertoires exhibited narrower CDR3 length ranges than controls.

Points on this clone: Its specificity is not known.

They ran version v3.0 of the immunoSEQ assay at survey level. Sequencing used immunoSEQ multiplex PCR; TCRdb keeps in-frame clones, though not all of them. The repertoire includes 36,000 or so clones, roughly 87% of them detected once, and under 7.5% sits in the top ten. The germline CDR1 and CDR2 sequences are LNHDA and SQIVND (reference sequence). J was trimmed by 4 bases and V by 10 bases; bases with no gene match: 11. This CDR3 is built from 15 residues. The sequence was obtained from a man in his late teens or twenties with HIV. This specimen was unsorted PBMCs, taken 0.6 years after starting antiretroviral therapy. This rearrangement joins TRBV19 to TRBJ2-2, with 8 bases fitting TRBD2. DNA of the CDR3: TGTGCCACCTCCACAGCGGGAGACGGCACCGGGGAGCTGTTTTTT. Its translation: CATSTAGDGTGELFF.